These 21 T cell receptor beta chains originate from one sample sequenced in a study of cytomegalovirus exposure and HLA in healthy donors. The primer mix had 60 Vbeta and 13 Jbeta primers. The data were produced by immunoSEQ multiplex PCR, yet TCRdb's version contains in-frame clones alone and is incomplete. The sample consists of 120,000 or so clones, roughly 86% of them appearing once. Sequenced: PBMCs. These receptor sequences come from a man between 18 and 35 years old in good health and CMV-seronegative.

The rearrangement links TRBV6-1 to TRBJ2-7; TRBD2 agrees at 8 bases. V lost 5 bases to trimming and J lost 3 bases; unmatched junction nucleotides: 9. In germline, CDR1 is MNHNS, CDR2 SASEGT. CDR3 size: 15 residues. The CDR3 DNA is TGTGCCAGCAGTCTACGGGCGGGGGGACTCTACGAGCAGTACTTC. Its translation is CASSLRAGGLYEQYF.

About this clone itself: The same CDR3 can be traced to other DNA sequences in this sample. The gene calls are TRBV4-1 and TRBJ1-6; maybe TRBD1 (6 bases). Germline V gene sequence: CDR1 MGHRA, CDR2 YSYEKL. Trimming took off 0 bases at V and 5 bases at J, with 17 bases between the two ends. CDR3 length equals 18 residues. CDR3 sequence reads: CASSQDWVGATNNSPLHF. In nucleotides, the CDR3 is TGCGCCAGCAGCCAAGATTGGGTGGGGGCGACCAATAATTCACCCCTCCACTTT.

The rearrangement links TRBV5-6 to TRBJ2-2, with 9 nucleotides matching TRBD1. This CDR3 is 16 amino acids long. CDR1 is SGHDT, CDR2 YYEEEE, per germline. The trim removed 4 bases at V and 6 bases at J, leaving 10 bases unmatched. The CDR3 nucleotides read TGTGCCAGCAGCCCCGCGGACAGGGGTACGCCCGGGGAGCTGTTTTTT. Amino acid sequence: CASSPADRGTPGELFF.

The chain couples TRBV5-4 to TRBJ1-2; D is perhaps TRBD1 (6 bases). Germline CDR1 reads SGHNT; CDR2 reads YYREEE (reference sequence). Between the trimmed V and J ends, which lost 4 bases and 7 bases, there was a span of 20 bases. The CDR3 runs 15 residues. The CDR3 loop reads CASSHPQGIGIGYTF. DNA for the CDR3: TGTGCCAGCAGCCACCCACAGGGAATCGGGATTGGCTACACCTTC.

The sample holds a few counts of this clone. The chain links TRBV25-1 to TRBJ1-1, with D unresolved. The CDR3 length is 13 residues. Germline CDR1 MGHDK, CDR2 SYGVNS. Between the trimmed V and J ends, which lost 2 bases and 6 bases, there was a span of 10 bases. Here the CDR3 reads CASSEHWSAEAFF. DNA of the CDR3: TGTGCCAGCAGTGAACACTGGTCGGCTGAAGCTTTCTTT.

This clone appeared a single time. This chain links TRBV6-4 with TRBJ2-1; no firm D call. CDR1 and CDR2 (germline): MRHNA, SNTAGT. The length of the CDR3 is 13 residues. Trimming left V 9 bases short and J 9 bases short, with 18 bases between. As DNA, the CDR3 is TGTGCCAGTCTGCTGGTGGTAGTGCTTGAGCAGTTCTTC. It is translated as CASLLVVVLEQFF.

V gene TRBV5-6 combines with J gene TRBJ2-7; no clear D gene. The length of the CDR3 is 15 residues. Trimming pared 1 base from V and 0 bases from J, leaving 11 bases between. Per germline, CDR1 SGHDT and CDR2 YYEEEE. DNA of the CDR3: TGTGCCAGCAGCTTGTTTGTCTCTAGCTCCTACGAGCAGTACTTC. Translated: CASSLFVSSSYEQYF.

The chain is built from TRBV11-1 and TRBJ1-1; D unresolved. V lost 5 bases and J 2 bases, leaving 12 bases between the germline ends. Germline V gives CDR1 SGHAT, CDR2 FQDESV (reference sequence). This CDR3 has 14 residues. The CDR3 DNA sequence: TGTGCCAGCAGCCACCGTCGGGGAAACACTGAAGCTTTCTTT. Its translation is CASSHRRGNTEAFF.

The chain uses TRBV6-5 and TRBJ2-7, with 10 bases that match TRBD2. CDR1 MNHEY and CDR2 SVGAGI come from the germline V gene. J lost 0 bases, V lost 8 bases, and 4 bases had no gene match. There are 14 residues in the CDR3. CDR3 region: CASRTSGASYEQYF. In nucleotides, the CDR3 is TGTGCCAGCCGAACTAGCGGGGCCTCCTACGAGCAGTACTTC.

This clone was detected once. This sequence joins TRBV7-2 and TRBJ2-2, with 10 positions matching TRBD2. V lost 5 bases and J lost 9; bases outside the gene matches: 9. In germline, CDR1 is SGHTA, CDR2 FQGNSA. The CDR3 sequence is 15 residues long. The CDR3 spells CASSLRSGGEWELFF. The CDR3 DNA is TGTGCCAGCAGCCTACGGAGCGGGGGGGAATGGGAGCTGTTTTTT. The full variable domain, rest sourced from reference TRBV7-2 and TRBJ2-2, is GAGVSQSPSNKVTEKGKDVELRCDPISGHTALYWYRQSLGQGLEFLIYFQGNSAPDKSGLPSDRFSAERTGGSVSTLTIQRTQQEDSAVYLCASSLRSGGEWELFFGEGSRLTVL.

This chain joins TRBV11-2 and TRBJ1-1, with D possibly TRBD1 on 6 matching bases. Germline CDR1 and CDR2: SGHAT and FQNNGV. CDR3 size: 15 residues. V was clipped by 5 bases and J by 5 bases, with 18 bases between them. The CDR3 region is CASSPWQAGTTEAFF. In DNA, the CDR3 is TGTGCCAGCAGCCCTTGGCAAGCCGGGACAACTGAAGCTTTCTTT.

V is TRBV4-1 and J is TRBJ2-3; D remains ambiguous. The germline V gene has CDR1 MGHRA and CDR2 YSYEKL. V shed 3 bases and J shed 5 bases, with 9 bases lying between them. The length of the CDR3 is 13 residues. The CDR3 sequence is CASSHPNGDTQYF. As DNA, the CDR3 is TGCGCCAGCAGCCACCCCAACGGAGATACGCAGTATTTT.

V and J are TRBV15 and TRBJ1-1, with a possible D match to TRBD1 (5 bases). The ends were cut back, 0 bases at V and 0 bases at J, with 11 bases in the middle. The germline CDR1 and CDR2 sequences are LNHNV and YYDKDF (reference sequence). The CDR3 extends over 16 amino acids. CDR3 bases: TGTGCCACCAGCAGAGAGACAGCCCTCATGAACACTGAAGCTTTCTTT. Amino acid sequence: CATSRETALMNTEAFF.

The chain combines TRBV6-5 with TRBJ2-2; D perhaps matches TRBD2 (6 bases). CDR1 is MNHEY and CDR2 is SVGAGI in the germline V gene. V was clipped by 11 bases and J by 7 bases, with 11 bases between them. There are 11 residues in the CDR3. The CDR3 nucleotides are TGTGCCTCACGGGGAGGCGGGGAGCTGTTTTTT. This translates into CASRGGGELFF.

This clone has just a few counts. This sequence joins TRBV10-3 and TRBJ2-1, with D maybe TRBD1 (5 bases). CDR1 is ENHRY, CDR2 SYGVKD, per germline. The CDR3 consists of 17 residues. V was pared by 0 bases and J by 4 bases, with 16 bases between. CDR3 residues: CAISESGWGQGYNEQFF. CDR3 DNA sequence: TGTGCCATCAGTGAGTCAGGGTGGGGCCAAGGGTACAATGAGCAGTTCTTC.

This clone was found once. The chain couples TRBV2 to TRBJ1-1, with a weak D call TRBD1 (5 bases). The V gene lost 10 bases and the J gene lost 0 bases, with 15 bases spanning the gap. From germline, CDR1 is SNHLY and CDR2 FYNNEI. The CDR3 is made up of 14 amino acids. The CDR3 bases are TGTGCCACCCGCCCAGGGCCGATGAACACTGAAGCTTTCTTT. Protein: CATRPGPMNTEAFF.

A word on this clone: Other DNA sequences from this sample encode an identical CDR3 as well. The J gene is TRBJ2-3, the V gene TRBV9; TRBD2 matches 9 bases. The CDR3 is 15 amino acids. Germline V gene lookup returns CDR1 SGDLS and CDR2 YYNGEE. Unmatched junction bases numbered 0, after V lost 0 bases and J lost 1 base. The CDR3 bases are TGTGCCAGCAGCGTAGCTAGCGGGGGCACAGATACGCAGTATTTT. Protein sequence: CASSVASGGTDTQYF. Combining the CDR3 with reference TRBV9 and TRBJ2-3 gives the whole variable domain DSGVTQTPKHLITATGQRVTLRCSPRSGDLSVYWYQQSLDQGLQFLIQYYNGEERAKGNILERFSAQQFPDLHSELNLSSLELGDSALYFCASSVASGGTDTQYFGPGTRLTVL.

The CDR3 DNA reads as TGTGCCAGCAGCGGGAGGCGGGGATGGGATCAGCCCCAGCATTTT. Translating gives CASSGRRGWDQPQHF. This rearrangement joins TRBV27 to TRBJ1-5; D uncertain. The CDR3 is made up of 15 amino acids. Deletions cut 6 bases from V and 5 bases from J, with 17 bases between. In germline, CDR1 is MNHEY, CDR2 SMNVEV (reference sequence).

In this sample, this clone turned up a few times. This sequence joins TRBV4-3 and TRBJ2-1, with a tentative D call TRBD1 (7 bases). Per the germline V gene, CDR1 is LGHNA and CDR2 is YSLEER. Trimming took off 1 base at V and 7 bases at J, with 11 bases between the two ends. The CDR3 covers 14 residues. DNA of the CDR3: TGCGCCAGCAGCCAAGGACAGGGAGGAAATGAGCAGTTCTTC. This gives the protein CASSQGQGGNEQFF.

This clone was observed a single time. The CDR3 region is CASSQDRAPANEKLFF. The DNA of the CDR3 is TGCGCCAGCAGCCAGGACAGGGCCCCTGCTAATGAAAAACTGTTTTTT. The chain links TRBV5-1 to TRBJ1-4; 8 nucleotides line up with TRBD1. CDR3 length: 16 residues. Trimming removed 4 bases from V and 3 bases from J; junction bases left unmatched: 8. Germline lookup yields CDR1 SGHRS and CDR2 YFSETQ. Looking up the rest from reference TRBV5-1 and TRBJ1-4 gives the full variable domain: KAGVTQTPRYLIKTRGQQVTLSCSPISGHRSVSWYQQTPGQGLQFLFEYFSETQRNKGNFPGRFSGRQFSNSRSEMNVSTLELGDSALYLCASSQDRAPANEKLFFGSGTQLSVL.

The chain links TRBV2 to TRBJ1-1; 9 bases line up with TRBD1. The V segment lost 8 bases and the J segment 0 bases; nucleotides outside the gene matches: 7. The CDR3 extends over 15 amino acids. The germline V gene has CDR1 SNHLY and CDR2 FYNNEI. The CDR3 protein is CASSTGQGLNTEAFF. DNA for the CDR3: TGTGCCAGCTCGACGGGACAGGGCTTGAACACTGAAGCTTTCTTT.